This is a list of T cell receptor beta chains from one sample in a study of beta chain features in type 1 diabetes. Some clones are missing from TCRdb's copy, which holds only in-frame ones; the method was immunoSEQ multiplex PCR. Of about 44,000 clones in the sample, 66% were seen once. The sequenced sample was Tregs from blood. The receptors originated from a young woman with type 1 diabetes. The CDR3 runs from the conserved cysteine through the conserved F or W.

TRBJ1-3 TRBV25-1 CASSDPGDSGNTIYF
TRBJ1-2 TRBV5-1 CASSLGQRWDRNYGYTF
TRBJ2-2 TRBV28 CASSPSGSGRELFF
TRBJ1-5 TRBV29-1 CSVDCRSGVKTGGAEPQHF
TRBJ2-1 TRBV30 CAWSVLIGRARYEQFF
TRBJ2-7 TRBV6-6 CASSYSGTPYEQYF
TRBJ1-5 TRBV6-5 CASSYRGGRPQHF
TRBJ1-4 TRBV5-4 CASSLRGNEKLFF
TRBJ2-1 TRBV5-1 CASSLSSGGRGDNEQFF
TRBJ2-1 TRBV10-3 CAIRSVSYNEQFF
TRBJ1-2 TRBV4-3 CASSQDWTSPYGYTF
TRBJ1-5 TRBV28 CATFSPGGPNQPQHF
TRBJ1-1 TRBV29-1 CSAGTAKNTEAFF
TRBJ1-3 TRBV29-1 CSVEPATSFNTIYF
TRBJ2-3 TRBV5-4 CASSLRGQGTDTQYF
TRBJ1-2 TRBV5-5 CASSRIIQGFDGYTF
TRBJ2-7 TRBV5-1 CASRLAGGLSEQYF
TRBJ1-1 TRBV6-6 CAIRRGQGNTEAFF
TRBJ2-7 TRBV27 CASSLSTSGTSTRSYEQYF
TRBJ1-2 TRBV7-9 CASSLASANYGYTF
TRBJ2-7 TRBV7-2 CASSRVGLAGVSEQYF
TRBJ2-1 TRBV7-8 CASSLGPSGTSNEQFF
TRBJ2-2 TRBV28 CASSPSRVYGELFF
TRBJ1-2 TRBV28 CASRITSSVQRPYGYTF
TRBJ2-2 TRBV6-5 CASSSRLAGGPGELFF
TRBJ2-6 TRBV5-2 CASNQRWSTQSRANVLTF
TRBJ2-7 TRBV7-2 CASSPRSHTSYEQYF
TRBJ2-1 TRBV19 CASRASGRTNEQFF
TRBJ2-1 TRBV5-1 CASSLVAGVTSSYNEQFF
TRBJ2-5 TRBV5-1 CASSFPNSETQYF
TRBJ2-7 TRBV5-8 CASSLGVQGIGYEQYF
TRBJ2-1 TRBV2 CASSDANEQFF
TRBJ2-6 TRBV7-2 CASSLRGGGANVLTF
TRBJ1-2 TRBV7-2 CASSLSRANYGYTF
TRBJ1-1 TRBV25-1 CASSDIGYGNTEAFF
TRBJ2-1 TRBV18 CASSPPTTILASGEQFF
TRBJ2-3 TRBV11-3 CASSPEPSTDTQYF
TRBJ1-2 TRBV7-6 CASSLGFGADGYTF
TRBJ2-7 TRBV29-1 CSALDRVYEQYF
TRBJ2-5 TRBV18 CASFGTSGPQETQYF
TRBJ1-5 TRBV29-1 CSVKDRDQPQHF
TRBJ1-1 TRBV14 CASSQDTVNTEAFF
TRBJ2-3 TRBV7-2 CASSFGQGGTDTQYF
TRBJ2-7 TRBV29-1 CSVAPGQGYEQYF
TRBJ1-6 TRBV5-1 CASSLVSAGGSPLHF
TRBJ2-6 TRBV7-2 CASTPSLYSGANVLTF
TRBJ1-5 TRBV28 CASSLVQSLSNQPQHF
TRBJ1-5 TRBV10-3 CAISEEGDQPQHF
TRBJ2-1 TRBV2 CASTNYNEQFF
TRBJ2-3 TRBV23-1 CASSRPGWGVAYATDTQYF
TRBJ2-7 TRBV5-1 CASSLVASGGSYEQYF